This is a list of T cell receptor beta chains from one sample in a study of blood T cell repertoires in COVID-19. Measured with immunoSEQ multiplex PCR; TCRdb has only the in-frame clones, and not every one. The sample includes roughly 200,000 clones, about 85% of them seen just once. The sample comprised PBMCs or T cells enriched from blood (not recorded which). These receptors came from a woman aged 30 to 39 who had recovered from COVID-19. Both conserved end residues are part of each CDR3.

V gene,CDR3 length,CDR3 protein
TRBV5-1,16,CASSLAASGGVREQYF
TRBV12-5,14,CASGTNRGLYGYTF
TRBV7-8,14,CASSSRREDNEQFF
TRBV2,14,CASKSDRVVETQYF
TRBV3-1/TRBV3-2,15,CASSQDRAGRREQYF
TRBV5-1,14,CASSPGGGEQPQHF
TRBV19,15,CASSIRGSYNSPLHF
TRBV11-2,17,CASSLGRAETEAYEQYF
TRBV7-3,17,CASSLRGRIAGNSPLHF
TRBV19,14,CASSIEDRQETQYF
TRBV25-1,13,CATWAPRATEAFF
TRBV7-6,14,CASSLELIQETQYF
TRBV18,16,CASSPGLAGAGDTQYF
TRBV6-2/TRBV6-3,14,CASSYASYYNEQFF
TRBV19,15,CASSGISPTNEKLFF
TRBV5-4,15,CASSNQRGGTDTQYF
TRBV5-1,11,CASSYGVEQYF
TRBV28,13,CASRLQGQETQYF
TRBV29-1,15,CSVEGQGLYQETQYF
TRBV28,15,CASSLFPGSTDTQYF
TRBV6-5,12,CASSRDYGELFF
TRBV19,15,CASSGLTGGTDTQYF
TRBV5-1,16,CASSLGPAGATDTQYF
TRBV14,15,CASSQDRSGANVLTF
TRBV11-3,14,CASSSSTGGTEQYF
TRBV7-2,16,CASSLVDGGAIDTQYF
TRBV3-1/TRBV3-2,14,CASSQVGGLHEQYF
TRBV6-5,14,CASSYSVDSYEQYF
TRBV9,16,CASSFRLKTSTDTQYF
TRBV24-1,15,CATSDSGLLDNEQFF
TRBV5-1,16,CASSVDRPFSTDTQYF
TRBV6-6,15,CASSAQTGGSEKLFF
TRBV2,15,CASKPDRGSAETQYF
TRBV3-1/TRBV3-2,13,CASSQVSDREAFF
TRBV5-6,15,CASSLLAQGNYGYTF
TRBV19,14,CASSTASGGDGYTF
TRBV5-6,13,CASSLPLNYGYTF
TRBV6-5,14,CASSYSPGGSGYTF
TRBV7-2,15,CASSFERGGGNEQFF
TRBV5-6,13,CASSLQGSYEQYF
TRBV6-5,14,CASRRGQGIRGYTF
TRBV4-2,19,CASSHPGGTSGGPSYEQYF
TRBV7-3,14,CASSPGLPTDTQYF
TRBV5-1,15,CASSLRTSGVNEQFF
TRBV3-1/TRBV3-2,15,CASSQDIGEWNTIYF
TRBV18,15,CASSPRTGRDEKLFF
TRBV19,17,CASSIPPTGIFGQPQHF
TRBV7-9,17,CASSLAYGTGESQPQHF
TRBV19,16,CASSMSQGRSNSPLHF
TRBV2,14,CASSEVGTGYGYTF
TRBV4-3,16,CASSQVGGGPYNEQFF
TRBV2,13,CASRRGITDTQYF